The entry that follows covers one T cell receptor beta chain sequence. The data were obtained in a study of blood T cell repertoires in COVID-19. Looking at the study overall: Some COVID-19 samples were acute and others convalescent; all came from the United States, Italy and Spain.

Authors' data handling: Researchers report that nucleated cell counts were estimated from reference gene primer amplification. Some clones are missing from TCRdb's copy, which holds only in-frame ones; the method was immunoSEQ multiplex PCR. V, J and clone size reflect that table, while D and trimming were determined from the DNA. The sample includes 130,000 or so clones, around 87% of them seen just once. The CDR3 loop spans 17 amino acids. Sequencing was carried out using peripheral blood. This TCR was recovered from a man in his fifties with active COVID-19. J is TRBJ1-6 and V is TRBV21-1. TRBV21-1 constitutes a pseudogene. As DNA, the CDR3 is TGTGCCAGCAGCAAAGAATCTGGGGGCGGGAGGGGTTCACCCCTCCACTTT. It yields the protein CASSKESGGGRGSPLHF.